The 18 T cell receptor beta chains in this list originate from one sample, sequenced in a study of cytomegalovirus exposure and HLA in healthy donors. Data came from immunoSEQ multiplex PCR; TCRdb stores just in-frame clones and leaves some out. There are 120,000 or so clones in the sample; roughly nine tenths occur only once, and approximately 1.9% lies in the top ten. The sample comprised PBMCs. The origin of the receptors is a woman under 30 in good health and CMV-seronegative.

The sample holds one count of this clone. CDR3 region: CASSLGSQTYEQYF. The CDR3 DNA reads as TGTGCCAGCAGCTTAGGTTCCCAGACCTACGAGCAGTACTTC. This chain connects TRBV7-2 to TRBJ2-7, with unresolved D. CDR1 is SGHTA and CDR2 is FQGNSA in the germline V gene. Trimming removed 1 base from V and 2 bases from J, with 9 bases in between. The CDR3 is 14 residues long.

This chain links TRBV6-5 with TRBJ1-3; D ambiguous. The CDR3 is made up of 11 amino acids. The germline V gene encodes CDR1 MNHEY and CDR2 SVGAGI. V was trimmed by 6 bases and J by 4 bases, leaving 4 bases between them. The CDR3 DNA reads TGTGCCAGCAGACAGGGAAACACCATATATTTT. Translating gives CASRQGNTIYF.

This clone was detected only a few times. This chain uses TRBV27 with TRBJ2-7; the match to TRBD2 covers 10 bases. This CDR3 contains 16 residues. V was clipped by 4 bases and J by 2 bases; unmatched bases: 8. Germline lookup yields CDR1 MNHEY and CDR2 SMNVEV (reference sequence). CDR3 DNA sequence: TGTGCCAGCAGTTATGCGAGACTAGCGGGTGCCTACGAGCAGTACTTC. This gives the protein CASSYARLAGAYEQYF.

The gene calls are TRBV7-6 and TRBJ2-7; tentative D call: TRBD2 (6 bases). The CDR3 consists of 14 residues. Germline CDR1 SGHVS, CDR2 FNYEAQ. V was trimmed by 5 bases and J by 5 bases, leaving 16 bases between them. This CDR3 is CASSLPSAGHEQYF. DNA for the CDR3: TGTGCCAGCAGCCTTCCTTCAGCGGGCCACGAGCAGTACTTC. Combining the CDR3 with reference TRBV7-6 and TRBJ2-7 gives the whole variable domain GAGVSQSPRYKVTKRGQDVALRCDPISGHVSLYWYRQALGQGPEFLTYFNYEAQQDKSGLPNDRFSAERPEGSISTLTIQRTEQRDSAMYRCASSLPSAGHEQYFGPGTRLTVT.

The chain uses TRBV4-3 and TRBJ2-7; D perhaps matches TRBD1 (5 bases). V gave up 2 bases and J gave up 2 bases, with 10 bases separating them. CDR3 length equals 14 residues. The germline CDR1 and CDR2 sequences are LGHNA and YSLEER. This chain's CDR3 is CASSQQDRAYEQYF. The CDR3 region has the DNA TGCGCCAGCAGCCAACAAGACAGAGCCTACGAGCAGTACTTC.

This CDR3 reads CASSLTGGETGELFF. In DNA form, the CDR3 reads TGCGCCAGCAGCTTGACAGGGGGAGAGACCGGGGAGCTGTTTTTT. This chain links TRBV5-1 with TRBJ2-2; TRBD1 aligns across 8 bases. Germline values: CDR1 SGHRS, CDR2 YFSETQ. V gave up 1 base and J gave up 5 bases; unmatched junction bases: 4. The CDR3 covers 15 residues.

The chain is built from TRBV28 and TRBJ1-6; no clear D gene. There are 12 residues in the CDR3. V lost 6 bases and J lost 6, with 6 bases in between. Germline V gene data show CDR1 as MDHEN and CDR2 as SYDVKM. CDR3 protein: CASSSANSPLHF. CDR3 in DNA: TGTGCCAGCAGCAGTGCTAATTCACCCCTCCACTTT.

This chain links TRBV27 with TRBJ1-2, with D uncertain. Trimming removed 3 bases at V and 4 bases at J, with 12 bases between. Germline loops: CDR1 MNHEY, CDR2 SMNVEV (reference sequence). The CDR3 spans 14 residues. The CDR3: CASSFRAEGYGYTF. Written as DNA, the CDR3 is TGTGCCAGCAGTTTTAGGGCAGAGGGCTATGGCTACACCTTC.

This chain's CDR3 is CASSPGLAGDQETQYF. CDR3 nucleotide sequence: TGTGCCAGCAGCCCGGGACTAGCGGGGGACCAAGAGACCCAGTACTTC. The rearrangement joins TRBV5-6 to TRBJ2-5; 14 bases fit TRBD2. V was clipped by 4 bases and J by 0 bases; unmatched bases: 2. The CDR3 spans 16 residues. Germline CDR1 SGHDT, CDR2 YYEEEE.

This chain uses TRBV4-3 with TRBJ1-2, with 8 bases matching TRBD1. Trimming at V came to 0 bases and at J to 7 bases, leaving 7 bases not matched to a gene. The CDR3 runs to 15 residues. The germline V gene encodes CDR1 LGHNA and CDR2 YSLEER. The CDR3 spells CASSQDGAGGLGYTF. The CDR3 DNA is TGCGCCAGCAGCCAAGATGGGGCAGGGGGCCTTGGCTACACCTTC.

The J gene is TRBJ2-5, the V gene TRBV27; 8 bases are a match to TRBD1. The CDR3 loop spans 18 amino acids. CDR1 is MNHEY, CDR2 SMNVEV, per germline (reference sequence). J lost 5 bases, V lost 4 bases, and 18 bases had no gene match. For the CDR3, the DNA is TGTGCCAGCAGTTCCCTGGGCGTTGCGACAGGGGATAAGGAGACCCAGTACTTC. This codes for CASSSLGVATGDKETQYF.

This chain connects TRBV6-5 to TRBJ1-1; 10 bases are shared with TRBD1. The J segment lost 10 bases and the V segment lost 5 bases, leaving 7 bases of the junction unmatched. CDR1 and CDR2 from the germline V gene are MNHEY and SVGAGI. CDR3 length: 13 amino acids. CDR3 sequence reads: CASSEDRGIRAFF. Here the CDR3 DNA reads TGTGCCAGCAGTGAGGACAGGGGGATTCGAGCTTTCTTT.

The chain is built from TRBV27 and TRBJ2-1; weak D call: TRBD2 (5 bases). This CDR3 comprises 17 residues. Germline lookup yields CDR1 MNHEY and CDR2 SMNVEV (reference sequence). The germline V and J ends were trimmed by 5 bases and 7 bases, with 24 bases remaining between them. In nucleotides, the CDR3 is TGTGCCAGCAGTAGTCCCCTCACGGCGTGGACTCGAAATGAGCAGTTCTTC. Protein sequence: CASSSPLTAWTRNEQFF.

This clone showed up just a few times. The chain has TRBV4-3 and TRBJ2-2; TRBD2 aligns across 8 bases. Germline values: CDR1 LGHNA, CDR2 YSLEER. The CDR3 contains 17 residues. Germline trimming cut 6 bases from V and 5 bases from J; bases unmatched to any gene: 14. The CDR3 DNA reads as TGCGCCAGCAGGGCGGCCGACAGCGGGAGACGGACCGGGGAGCTGTTTTTT. Its protein product is CASRAADSGRRTGELFF.

The rearrangement joins TRBV6-4 to TRBJ2-3, with D perhaps TRBD2 (6 bases). CDR1 MRHNA and CDR2 SNTAGT come from the germline V gene. The CDR3 is made up of 15 amino acids. Trimming cost V 3 bases and J 5 bases, with 15 bases left between them. For the CDR3, the DNA is TGTGCCAGCAGTGAATCGGGTAATAGCGGAGATACGCAGTATTTT. Protein sequence: CASSESGNSGDTQYF.

The chain is built from TRBV5-8 and TRBJ1-4; 9 bases are shared with TRBD1. Germline assignment: CDR1 SGHTS and CDR2 YDEGEE. Trimming took 4 bases from V and 8 from J; bases not matched to a gene: 6. This CDR3 spans 14 amino acids. CDR3 amino acids: CASSPDRGDEKLFF. The CDR3, as DNA: TGTGCCAGCAGCCCCGACAGGGGGGACGAAAAACTGTTTTTT.

This chain links TRBV4-1 with TRBJ1-4; 9 bases map to TRBD1. Per the germline V gene, CDR1 is MGHRA and CDR2 is YSYEKL. With 3 bases clipped from V and 8 bases from J, the junction kept 7 bases outside the gene matches. The CDR3 is 15 amino acids. DNA of the CDR3: TGCGCCAGCAGCCACAGGGACAGGGTTGAAGAAAAACTGTTTTTT. Translating it yields CASSHRDRVEEKLFF.

The chain uses TRBV25-1 and TRBJ2-1; 7 bases line up with TRBD1. The trim removed 3 bases at V and 8 bases at J, leaving 7 bases unmatched. This CDR3 contains 14 residues. Germline CDR1 is MGHDK and CDR2 is SYGVNS. The CDR3: CASSDGTDPDEQFF. As DNA, the CDR3 is TGTGCCAGCAGTGATGGGACAGATCCCGATGAGCAGTTCTTC.